One sample yielded the 11 T cell receptor beta chains listed below, sequenced in a study of cytomegalovirus exposure and HLA in healthy donors. It was with 60 Vbeta and 13 Jbeta primers that the PCR ran. The protocol was immunoSEQ multiplex PCR, while the TCRdb copy is restricted to in-frame clones and leaves out a portion. The table has 190,000 or so clones, more than 65% seen once. Input material: PBMCs. The receptors shown here come from a girl under 18 in good health and CMV-seropositive.

The rearrangement uses TRBV11-2 and TRBJ1-1; 9 bases agree with TRBD1. The J segment lost 5 bases and the V segment lost 5 bases, leaving 15 bases of the junction unmatched. CDR1 and CDR2 (germline): SGHAT, FQNNGV. The CDR3 has 17 residues. The CDR3 loop is CASSPGLGQGLFTEAFF. CDR3 nucleotide sequence: TGTGCCAGCAGCCCGGGCCTGGGACAGGGCTTGTTTACTGAAGCTTTCTTT. The entire variable domain, with the rest obtained from reference TRBV11-2 and TRBJ1-1, is as follows: EAGVAQSPRYKIIEKRQSVAFWCNPISGHATLYWYQQILGQGPKLLIQFQNNGVVDDSQLPKDRFSAERLKGVDSTLKIQPAKLEDSAVYLCASSPGLGQGLFTEAFFGQGTRLTVV.

The chain recombines TRBV10-3 with TRBJ2-7; TRBD2 is a possible D gene (5 bases). V shed 10 bases and J shed 3 bases, with 10 bases lying between them. Germline assignment: CDR1 ENHRY and CDR2 SYGVKD. This CDR3 has 11 residues. CDR3 nucleotide sequence: TGTGCCACGGCGCGGGTCTACGAGCAGTACTTC. Residues: CATARVYEQYF.

The gene calls are TRBV4-3 and TRBJ1-2, with D hard to call. The CDR3 length is 18 residues. In germline, CDR1 is LGHNA, CDR2 YSLEER. Trimming removed 0 bases from V and 0 bases from J, with 17 bases in between. CDR3 sequence reads: CASSQDRVGGPANYGYTF. CDR3 nucleotide sequence: TGCGCCAGCAGCCAAGATAGGGTTGGAGGCCCCGCTAACTATGGCTACACCTTC.

The rearrangement uses TRBV7-2 and TRBJ1-2, with 8 bases identical to TRBD1. The CDR3 sequence is 15 residues long. V lost 0 bases, J lost 5 bases, and 5 bases stayed unmatched. CDR1 and CDR2 from the germline V gene are SGHTA and FQGNSA. The CDR3 loop is CASSLAVGQGYGYTF. DNA for the CDR3: TGTGCCAGCAGCTTAGCGGTCGGACAGGGTTATGGCTACACCTTC.

The chain has TRBV7-9 and TRBJ2-1; 7 bases are a match to TRBD1. Trimming took 3 bases from V and 4 from J; bases not matched to a gene: 0. The CDR3 loop spans 13 amino acids. Looked up from germline, CDR1 is SEHNR and CDR2 is FQNEAQ (reference sequence). DNA for the CDR3: TGTGCCAGCAGCTTGGACAGGTACAATGAGCAGTTCTTC. Protein sequence: CASSLDRYNEQFF.

The genes are TRBV11-2 and TRBJ1-1; D possibly corresponds to TRBD1 (5 bases). Germline CDR1 reads SGHAT; CDR2 reads FQNNGV. V lost 5 bases, J lost 5 bases, and 15 bases lay in between. The CDR3 is made up of 14 amino acids. The CDR3 DNA reads as TGTGCCAGCAGCCTCCGGCAGGGCCTGACTGAAGCTTTCTTT. It codes for CASSLRQGLTEAFF.

This sequence joins TRBV28 and TRBJ1-4; perhaps TRBD1 as D (5 bases). In germline, CDR1 is MDHEN, CDR2 SYDVKM. The CDR3 runs to 13 residues. Trimming left V 5 bases short and J 7 bases short, with 11 bases between. The CDR3 protein is CASSQDTFEKLFF. The CDR3 DNA sequence: TGTGCCAGCAGTCAGGACACCTTTGAAAAACTGTTTTTT. The entire variable domain, with the rest obtained from reference TRBV28 and TRBJ1-4, is as follows: DVKVTQSSRYLVKRTGEKVFLECVQDMDHENMFWYRQDPGLGLRLIYFSYDVKMKEKGDIPEGYSVSREKKERFSLILESASTNQTSMYLCASSQDTFEKLFFGSGTQLSVL.

The chain couples TRBV4-3 to TRBJ2-5; TRBD2 matches 14 bases. The germline V gene has CDR1 LGHNA and CDR2 YSLEER. The CDR3 length is 19 residues. V was clipped by 1 base and J by 0 bases; unmatched bases: 7. The DNA of the CDR3 is TGCGCCAGCAGCCAAGGGGGACTAGCGGGGGCCTGGTACCAAGAGACCCAGTACTTC. This sequence encodes CASSQGGLAGAWYQETQYF.

The chain recombines TRBV10-3 with TRBJ2-5, with TRBD1 matching over 9 bases. The CDR3 is made up of 16 amino acids. Germline values: CDR1 ENHRY, CDR2 SYGVKD. V dropped 4 bases and J dropped 5; count of bases not matched to a gene: 11. The CDR3: CAISAGTGRDGETQYF. In nucleotides, the CDR3 is TGTGCCATCAGTGCGGGGACAGGGCGGGATGGGGAGACCCAGTACTTC.

V usage is TRBV27 and J usage is TRBJ2-3; 7 bases line up with TRBD1. V dropped 4 bases and J dropped 4; count of bases not matched to a gene: 2. The CDR3 is 13 residues long. The germline V gene encodes CDR1 MNHEY and CDR2 SMNVEV (reference sequence). In nucleotides, the CDR3 is TGTGCCAGCAGTTCCCAGGGGGCAGATACGCAGTATTTT. Amino acids: CASSSQGADTQYF.

The chain carries TRBV9 and TRBJ2-5, with D perhaps TRBD2 (5 bases). The CDR3 contains 16 residues. V was cut by 0 bases and J by 5 bases, with 17 bases left in between. CDR1 SGDLS and CDR2 YYNGEE come from the germline V gene. CDR3 protein: CASSVEPSAGGETQYF. Here the CDR3 DNA reads TGTGCCAGCAGCGTAGAGCCGTCGGCAGGCGGGGAGACCCAGTACTTC.